Following are 20 T cell receptor beta chains from one sample sequenced in a study of blood T cell repertoires in COVID-19 (dated by TCRdb to 2018 to 2020). Libraries were made using the immunoSEQ multiplex PCR assay. TCRdb stores this immuneACCESS table with in-frame sequences only. Part of the clones is absent; in the studies checked, under half of the shortfall reflects unresolved V genes, and no reason is known for the rest. In all, the sample holds about 150,000 clones, and more than 65% of those were seen once. Jointly, the top ten make up over 9.5% of the sample. The material sequenced was peripheral blood. Receptors originate from a woman aged 80 or over with active or convalescent COVID-19.

The V call is TRBV5-1, the J call TRBJ2-2, with D possibly TRBD2 on 5 matching bases. V was clipped by 4 bases and J by 3 bases, with 16 bases between them. This CDR3 is built from 16 residues. Germline V lookup: CDR1 SGHRS, CDR2 YFSETQ. As DNA, the CDR3 is TGCGCCAGCAGCCGGGATGGTAGTAGGGACACCGGGGAGCTGTTTTTT. Translation gives CASSRDGSRDTGELFF.

The chain carries TRBV5-1 and TRBJ2-1; D is possibly TRBD2 (6 bases). CDR1 SGHRS and CDR2 YFSETQ come from the germline V gene. The CDR3 is 16 amino acids. Between the trimmed V and J ends, which lost 4 bases and 4 bases, there was a span of 18 bases. CDR3 region: CASSPAGSRIYNEQFF. DNA of the CDR3: TGCGCCAGCAGCCCTGCGGGGAGTCGGATTTACAATGAGCAGTTCTTC.

The chain joins TRBV6-5 to TRBJ1-1, with a weak D call TRBD1 (6 bases). Germline CDR1 is MNHEY and CDR2 is SVGAGI. V was clipped by 6 bases and J by 0 bases, with 11 bases between them. This CDR3 region has 14 residues. The DNA of the CDR3 is TGTGCCAGCAGAAGACAGGCGATGAACACTGAAGCTTTCTTT. This sequence encodes CASRRQAMNTEAFF.

This chain links TRBV6-1 with TRBJ1-3; D call uncertain. The germline V and J ends were trimmed by 7 bases and 0 bases, with 10 bases remaining between them. Germline V gene data show CDR1 as MNHNS and CDR2 as SASEGT. This CDR3 spans 14 amino acids. CDR3 bases: TGTGCCAGCAACCTGTTTAGCTCTGGAAACACCATATATTTT. It is translated as CASNLFSSGNTIYF.

This clone was detected once. The J gene is TRBJ1-5, the V gene TRBV10-2; D is undetermined. The CDR3 runs 14 residues. Germline-derived CDR1 and CDR2 are WSHSY and SAAADI. The V end lost 2 bases, the J end lost 4 bases, and 9 bases lay between the germline ends. CDR3: CASSERKRNQPQHF. CDR3 nucleotides: TGCGCCAGCAGTGAGCGTAAGAGAAATCAGCCCCAGCATTTT.

V and J are TRBV5-1 and TRBJ1-4; D gene uncertain. The CDR3 contains 13 residues. V lost 2 bases to trimming and J lost 6 bases, with 8 bases between them. Germline V lookup: CDR1 SGHRS, CDR2 YFSETQ. CDR3 in amino acids: CASSLSPDEKLFF. The CDR3 DNA reads as TGCGCCAGCAGCTTATCCCCGGATGAAAAACTGTTTTTT.

J is TRBJ1-2 and V is TRBV19; weak D call: TRBD1 (5 bases). The ends were cut back, 5 bases at V and 8 bases at J, with 18 bases in the middle. This CDR3 is 14 amino acids long. Looked up from germline, CDR1 is LNHDA and CDR2 is SQIVND (reference sequence). The CDR3 is CASSPRTRTIGYTF. The CDR3 nucleotides are TGTGCCAGTAGTCCTCGGACACGGACCATCGGCTACACCTTC.

The chain has TRBV19 and TRBJ2-1, with 10 nucleotides matching TRBD2. CDR3 length equals 15 residues. V lost 3 bases and J lost 3; bases outside the gene matches: 2. The germline gives CDR1 LNHDA, CDR2 SQIVND (reference sequence). The CDR3 loop is CASSIGLAVYNEQFF. The CDR3 nucleotides are TGTGCCAGTAGTATTGGACTAGCGGTCTACAATGAGCAGTTCTTC.

The gene calls are TRBV19 and TRBJ2-6; 7 bases line up with TRBD1. V trimming: 8 bases; J trimming: 1 base; junction bases outside the gene matches: 11. The CDR3 totals 17 residues. The germline gives CDR1 LNHDA, CDR2 SQIVND (reference sequence). CDR3 sequence reads: CASYIQGFPSGANVLTF. The CDR3 bases are TGTGCCAGTTATATACAGGGGTTTCCTTCTGGGGCCAACGTCCTGACTTTC.

J is TRBJ1-1 and V is TRBV12-5; D unresolved. The CDR3 loop spans 15 amino acids. Germline CDR1 and CDR2: LGHNT and FRNRAP. Trimming left V 2 bases short and J 11 bases short, with 21 bases between. The CDR3 loop is CASGLPNGWRGVAFF. The CDR3 DNA follows: TGTGCTAGTGGTTTGCCCAATGGTTGGCGGGGAGTGGCTTTCTTT.

This rearrangement joins TRBV5-1 to TRBJ2-7; D is unresolved. Germline loops: CDR1 SGHRS, CDR2 YFSETQ. There are 15 residues in the CDR3. With 4 bases removed from V and 3 bases from J, the gap between germline ends came to 17 bases. This CDR3 is CASSPDWIAGYEQYF. CDR3 DNA: TGCGCCAGCAGCCCCGACTGGATAGCCGGCTACGAGCAGTACTTC. Filled out from reference TRBV5-1 and TRBJ2-7, the complete variable domain reads KAGVTQTPRYLIKTRGQQVTLSCSPISGHRSVSWYQQTPGQGLQFLFEYFSETQRNKGNFPGRFSGRQFSNSRSEMNVSTLELGDSALYLCASSPDWIAGYEQYFGPGTRLTVT.

The chain recombines TRBV11-2 with TRBJ2-1; TRBD2 aligns across 14 bases. The J segment lost 5 bases and the V segment lost 6 bases, leaving 3 bases of the junction unmatched. The CDR3 sequence is 15 residues long. From germline, CDR1 is SGHAT and CDR2 FQNNGV. Written as DNA, the CDR3 is TGTGCCAGCAGGGGGACTAGCGGGAGTCACAATGAGCAGTTCTTC. It is translated as CASRGTSGSHNEQFF. The full variable domain, completed using reference TRBV11-2 and TRBJ2-1, is EAGVAQSPRYKIIEKRQSVAFWCNPISGHATLYWYQQILGQGPKLLIQFQNNGVVDDSQLPKDRFSAERLKGVDSTLKIQPAKLEDSAVYLCASRGTSGSHNEQFFGPGTRLTVL.

This chain joins TRBV30 and TRBJ2-4; weak D call: TRBD1 (6 bases). CDR3 length equals 17 residues. The V and J ends lost 4 bases and 2 bases respectively, with 21 bases between them. CDR1 is GTSNPN, CDR2 SVGIG, per germline (reference sequence). The CDR3 nucleotides are TGTGCCTGGACCGACGACCCCAGGGGACACTCCAAAAACATTCAGTACTTC. It translates to CAWTDDPRGHSKNIQYF.

The gene calls are TRBV18 and TRBJ2-7; possibly TRBD2 for D (6 bases). The ends were cut back, 3 bases at V and 4 bases at J, with 16 bases in the middle. CDR1 KGHSH and CDR2 LQKENI come from the germline V gene. The CDR3 extends over 15 amino acids. The CDR3 reads CASSPDGTPVYEQYF. CDR3 DNA: TGTGCCAGCTCACCTGACGGGACTCCGGTGTACGAGCAGTACTTC.

In this sample, this clone turned up a few times. The chain combines TRBV29-1 with TRBJ2-2, with a weak D call TRBD2 (5 bases). Germline lookup yields CDR1 SQVTM and CDR2 ANQGSEA. The V and J ends lost 6 bases and 6 bases respectively, with 11 bases between them. This CDR3 has 12 residues. For the CDR3, the DNA is TGCAGCGTAGGACTGTCTCCCGGGGAGCTGTTTTTT. Protein: CSVGLSPGELFF.

The chain is built from TRBV10-1 and TRBJ2-6, with a possible D match to TRBD2 (5 bases). Per the germline V gene, CDR1 is WNHNN and CDR2 is SYGVQD (reference sequence). V shed 3 bases and J shed 2 bases, with 8 bases lying between them. The CDR3 is made up of 15 amino acids. The CDR3 region is CASSDGIPGANVLTF. The CDR3 DNA reads as TGCGCCAGCAGTGACGGGATTCCTGGGGCCAACGTCCTGACTTTC.

Only one count was recorded for this clone. The chain has TRBV6-5 and TRBJ1-2; D may be TRBD1 (5 bases). Per the germline V gene, CDR1 is MNHEY and CDR2 is SVGAGI. V was trimmed by 4 bases and J by 2 bases, leaving 8 bases between them. CDR3 length: 13 residues. CDR3 in amino acids: CASSLGLNYGYTF. The CDR3 DNA is TGTGCCAGCAGTTTGGGACTGAACTATGGCTACACCTTC.

V and J are TRBV9 and TRBJ2-7; 9 bases agree with TRBD1. Germline CDR1 reads SGDLS; CDR2 reads YYNGEE. The CDR3 is 15 amino acids. J lost 6 bases, V lost 3 bases, and 10 bases had no gene match. The CDR3 here is CASSEQPGTGTEQYF. The CDR3, as DNA: TGTGCCAGCAGCGAACAACCCGGGACAGGGACCGAGCAGTACTTC.

The CDR3 region is CASSEQLTRAYEQYF. As DNA, the CDR3 is TGTGCCAGCAGTGAACAATTAACCCGGGCCTACGAGCAGTACTTC. The rearrangement joins TRBV6-1 to TRBJ2-7; D is unresolved. Per the germline V gene, CDR1 is MNHNS and CDR2 is SASEGT. V shed 2 bases and J shed 2 bases, with 13 bases lying between them. The CDR3 length is 15 residues.

The CDR3: CASSQATSGNSYEQYF. The DNA for the CDR3 is TGCGCCAGCAGCCAGGCGACTAGCGGGAATTCCTACGAGCAGTACTTC. J is TRBJ2-7 and V is TRBV4-1; 11 bases align to TRBD2. The CDR3 loop spans 16 amino acids. V gave up 3 bases and J gave up 1 base; unmatched junction bases: 5. Germline V lookup: CDR1 MGHRA, CDR2 YSYEKL.